These 26 T cell receptor beta chains originate from one sample sequenced in a study of T cells in Graves' hyperthyroidism and ophthalmopathy. Amplified TCR beta CDR3 regions came from RNA transcripts. Using the HTBI primer set, a first-round RT-PCR was run on the TCR CDR3. Via MiXCR, TCRdb re-called the multiplex PCR reads, giving one row per CDR3 protein. Of over 150,000 distinct CDR3 sequences detected, 17% appear once; the ten largest clones hold roughly 49%. Specimen: blood. The receptors stem from a woman aged 45-59 years with Graves' hyperthyroidism.

This clonotype showed up just a few times. J is TRBJ1-6 and V is TRBV6-1, with D perhaps matching TRBD1 (5 bases). Trimming shortened V by 0 bases and J by 10 bases, and 13 bases separated the two germline ends. CDR1 is MNHNS, CDR2 SASEGT, per germline. This CDR3 is 15 amino acids long. CDR3 loop: CASSEAQGRNSPLHF. The CDR3 DNA reads as TGTGCCAGCAGTGAAGCTCAGGGCCGAAACTCACCCCTCCACTTT.

This clonotype was counted at least ten times. The chain couples TRBV11-2 to TRBJ2-1, with D perhaps TRBD2 (5 bases). Trimming took off 6 bases at V and 7 bases at J, with 16 bases between the two ends. The germline CDR1 and CDR2 sequences are SGHAT and FQNNGV. CDR3 length equals 14 residues. DNA for the CDR3: TGTGCCAGCAGGGACCGAGGGTTGGATAATGAGCAGTTCTTC. Residues: CASRDRGLDNEQFF.

This clonotype was counted at least ten times. V and J are TRBV28 and TRBJ1-5; D remains unclear. This CDR3 spans 12 amino acids. Looked up from germline, CDR1 is MDHEN and CDR2 is SYDVKM. Trimming took off 8 bases at V and 6 bases at J, with 11 bases between the two ends. Here the CDR3 DNA reads TGTGCCAGCGCCGGGTCCGGTCAGCCCCAGCATTTT. Protein: CASAGSGQPQHF.

This clonotype was seen a handful of times. This rearrangement joins TRBV5-6 to TRBJ1-2; 8 nucleotides match TRBD1. This CDR3 has 13 residues. Per the germline V gene, CDR1 is SGHDT and CDR2 is YYEEEE. The V and J ends lost 3 bases and 4 bases, in that order; junction bases with no gene match: 2. CDR3 region: CASSYDRGYGYTF. The CDR3 DNA is TGTGCCAGCAGCTATGACAGGGGCTATGGCTACACCTTC.

This clonotype was picked up a small number of times. The gene calls are TRBV7-2 and TRBJ1-4, with TRBD1 identical over 10 bases. CDR1 and CDR2 (germline): SGHTA, FQGNSA. V lost 3 bases, J lost 8 bases, and 6 bases stayed unmatched. The CDR3 is made up of 15 amino acids. CDR3 in DNA: TGTGCCAGCAGCTTGGGACAGGGGCCAGGCGAAAAACTGTTTTTT. This codes for CASSLGQGPGEKLFF.

This clonotype has at least ten counts. The chain recombines TRBV12-3 or TRBV12-4 with TRBJ1-5, with TRBD1 as a possible D gene (6 bases). V was trimmed by 6 bases and J by 6 bases, leaving 12 bases between them. This CDR3 region has 13 residues. Here the CDR3 DNA reads TGTGCCAGCAGAGAACAGGGCAGTCAGCCCCAGCATTTT. Protein product: CASREQGSQPQHF.

This clonotype was seen at least ten times. CDR3 protein: CASSEVGLQADTQYF. CDR3 DNA sequence: TGTGCCAGCAGTGAAGTGGGACTACAGGCAGATACGCAGTATTTT. The chain has TRBV2 and TRBJ2-3; 7 bases map to TRBD2. Trimming took 1 base from V and 4 from J; bases not matched to a gene: 5. The CDR3 totals 15 residues. Germline lookup yields CDR1 SNHLY and CDR2 FYNNEI. Full variable domain (missing parts from reference TRBV2 and TRBJ2-3): EPEVTQTPSHQVTQMGQEVILRCVPISNHLYFYWYRQILGQKVEFLVSFYNNEISEKSEIFDDQFSVERPDGSNFTLKIRSTKLEDSAMYFCASSEVGLQADTQYFGPGTRLTVL.

This clonotype was picked up many times. The genes are TRBV2 and TRBJ2-1; D gene unclear. Germline lookup yields CDR1 SNHLY and CDR2 FYNNEI. The CDR3 has 13 residues. V was cut by 7 bases and J by 0 bases, with 7 bases left in between. Here the CDR3 DNA reads TGTGCCAGCACGGTAGCCTCCTACAATGAGCAGTTCTTC. Its translation: CASTVASYNEQFF.

This chain connects TRBV12-3 or TRBV12-4 to TRBJ2-7; tentative D call: TRBD2 (5 bases). Trimming stripped 8 bases from V and 6 bases from J, with 17 bases between. The length of the CDR3 is 13 residues. The CDR3 is CASRPREIGEQYF. The CDR3 DNA follows: TGTGCCAGCCGTCCACGGGAAATTGGCGAGCAGTACTTC.

The chain uses TRBV3-1 and TRBJ2-7, with a tentative D call TRBD2 (5 bases). The V and J ends lost 5 bases and 3 bases respectively, with 8 bases between them. Germline V lookup: CDR1 LGHDT, CDR2 YNNKEL (reference sequence). This CDR3 contains 12 residues. CDR3 sequence (DNA): TGTGCCAGCAGCGACGGGGTCTACGAGCAGTACTTC. It encodes CASSDGVYEQYF.

The chain has TRBV29-1 and TRBJ2-7, with 8 bases lining up with TRBD1. The germline CDR1 and CDR2 sequences are SQVTM and ANQGSEA. Losses at the gene ends were 3 bases for V and 6 bases for J; bases not matched to a gene: 7. This CDR3 contains 13 residues. DNA of the CDR3: TGCAGCGTTGAGCTGACAGGGGTTAGCGAGCAGTACTTC. This translates into CSVELTGVSEQYF.

In its sample, this clonotype was seen many times. This sequence joins TRBV12-3 or TRBV12-4 and TRBJ2-1; a possible D gene is TRBD1 (5 bases). V was shortened by 10 bases and J by 6 bases, with 16 bases between the two germline ends. This CDR3 region has 13 residues. The CDR3 protein is CANGQGVVNEQFF. The CDR3 region has the DNA TGTGCCAACGGGCAGGGCGTAGTCAATGAGCAGTTCTTC.

V usage is TRBV6-1 and J usage is TRBJ1-1, with D uncertain. Germline-derived CDR1 and CDR2 are MNHNS and SASEGT. Trimming shortened V by 6 bases and J by 1 base, and 12 bases separated the two germline ends. The CDR3 has 14 residues. CDR3 DNA sequence: TGTGCCAGCAGAACTACAGCAACGAACACTGAAGCTTTCTTT. It encodes CASRTTATNTEAFF.

The chain links TRBV29-1 to TRBJ2-3; 7 bases are a match to TRBD2. Germline lookup yields CDR1 SQVTM and CDR2 ANQGSEA. This CDR3 has 12 amino acids. V was clipped by 6 bases and J by 5 bases; unmatched bases: 5. The CDR3 region is CSVEGGEDTQYF. The CDR3 DNA reads TGCAGCGTAGAGGGAGGGGAAGATACGCAGTATTTT.

There are many counts of this clonotype. This chain uses TRBV11-2 with TRBJ2-3; 8 nucleotides match TRBD1. V lost 6 bases to trimming and J lost 3 bases; unmatched junction nucleotides: 8. The CDR3 loop spans 15 amino acids. In germline, CDR1 is SGHAT, CDR2 FQNNGV. The CDR3 loop is CASSLQGVGTDTQYF. As DNA, the CDR3 is TGTGCCAGCAGTCTACAGGGGGTTGGAACAGATACGCAGTATTTT.

The sample holds a few counts of this clonotype. The chain employs TRBV7-4 and TRBJ1-1; no clear D gene. The ends were cut back, 8 bases at V and 3 bases at J, with 16 bases in the middle. From germline, CDR1 is SGHVT and CDR2 SQSDAQ. The CDR3 extends over 14 amino acids. CDR3 sequence (DNA): TGTGCCAGCCCCGAATCGGTGGAGTACACTGAAGCTTTCTTT. Protein sequence: CASPESVEYTEAFF.

The rearrangement uses TRBV7-3 and TRBJ1-2; D is perhaps TRBD1 (6 bases). The CDR3 sequence is 14 residues long. V dropped 2 bases and J dropped 7 bases, with 14 bases sitting between them. Germline V gives CDR1 SGHTA, CDR2 FQGTGA. CDR3 loop: CASSLEMGDTGYTF. The CDR3 DNA follows: TGTGCCAGCAGCTTAGAAATGGGGGACACTGGCTACACCTTC.

This CDR3 reads CSARESGLRPYEQFF. In nucleotides, the CDR3 is TGCAGTGCTAGAGAAAGCGGGTTACGCCCCTACGAGCAGTTCTTC. J is TRBJ2-7 and V is TRBV20-1; D may be TRBD2 (6 bases). The J call is doubtful: the DNA matches TRBJ2-1 better. CDR1 is DFQATT and CDR2 is SNEGSKA in the germline V gene (reference sequence). The CDR3 is 15 amino acids.

This clonotype was counted only a few times. This chain uses TRBV19 with TRBJ1-2; D is possibly TRBD1 (6 bases). The CDR3 runs 13 residues. V was pared by 5 bases and J by 8 bases, with 15 bases between. CDR1 LNHDA and CDR2 SQIVND come from the germline V gene (reference sequence). As DNA, the CDR3 is TGTGCCAGTAGTCCCACAGGGAGTAACGGCTACACCTTC. It specifies CASSPTGSNGYTF.

This clonotype turned up a few times. This chain connects TRBV7-8 to TRBJ2-7; TRBD1 matches 10 bases. Trimming at V came to 5 bases and at J to 3 bases, leaving 7 bases not matched to a gene. CDR3 size: 15 residues. The germline V gene has CDR1 SGHVS and CDR2 FQNEAQ. CDR3 sequence: CASSQGQGQHYEQYF. DNA for the CDR3: TGTGCCAGCAGCCAGGGACAGGGGCAGCACTACGAGCAGTACTTC.

The rearrangement uses TRBV7-6 and TRBJ2-7; the D is unclear. CDR1 and CDR2 (germline): SGHVS, FNYEAQ. V gave up 4 bases and J gave up 2 bases, with 9 bases separating them. This CDR3 has 13 residues. The CDR3 DNA reads TGTGCCAGCAGCTACGGATTCACCTACGAGCAGTACTTC. Protein sequence: CASSYGFTYEQYF.

The gene calls are TRBV5-1 and TRBJ1-1; D ambiguous. V was shortened by 3 bases and J by 0 bases, with 12 bases between the two germline ends. Per the germline V gene, CDR1 is SGHRS and CDR2 is YFSETQ. The CDR3 consists of 15 residues. Here the CDR3 reads CASSSQTRMNTEAFF. CDR3 in DNA: TGCGCCAGCAGCTCCCAGACCCGAATGAACACTGAAGCTTTCTTT. Drawing the rest from reference TRBV5-1 and TRBJ1-1, the complete variable domain is KAGVTQTPRYLIKTRGQQVTLSCSPISGHRSVSWYQQTPGQGLQFLFEYFSETQRNKGNFPGRFSGRQFSNSRSEMNVSTLELGDSALYLCASSSQTRMNTEAFFGQGTRLTVV.

The genes are TRBV19 and TRBJ1-4; D is undetermined. The germline V and J ends were trimmed by 0 bases and 4 bases, with 18 bases remaining between them. The CDR3 has 18 amino acids. CDR1 is LNHDA and CDR2 is SQIVND in the germline V gene (reference sequence). The CDR3 DNA follows: TGTGCCAGTAGTATAGATCCTCTATGGCATGGGGATAATGAAAAACTGTTTTTT. Amino acids: CASSIDPLWHGDNEKLFF.

In this sample, this clonotype turned up a few times. This rearrangement joins TRBV27 to TRBJ2-2, with D maybe TRBD2 (6 bases). The V gene's germline CDR1 is MNHEY and CDR2 SMNVEV (reference sequence). Between the trimmed V and J ends, which lost 6 bases and 6 bases, there was a span of 14 bases. The CDR3 contains 14 residues. The CDR3 protein is CASRGPRGPGELFF. In nucleotides, the CDR3 is TGTGCCAGCAGGGGCCCGCGGGGTCCCGGGGAGCTGTTTTTT.

V gene TRBV29-1 combines with J gene TRBJ2-7; 9 bases match TRBD1. Trimming took 6 bases from V and 1 from J; bases not matched to a gene: 7. From germline, CDR1 is SQVTM and CDR2 ANQGSEA. CDR3 length: 14 residues. CDR3 loop: CSVAWGQGSYEQYF. In nucleotides, the CDR3 is TGCAGCGTCGCTTGGGGACAGGGTTCCTACGAGCAGTACTTC.

The chain couples TRBV3-1 to TRBJ2-2, with TRBD2 as a possible D gene (5 bases). The germline V and J ends were trimmed by 0 bases and 2 bases, with 7 bases remaining between them. CDR1 LGHDT and CDR2 YNNKEL come from the germline V gene (reference sequence). The CDR3 is 15 amino acids. The CDR3 DNA is TGTGCCAGCAGCCAAGAAGACTACAACACCGGGGAGCTGTTTTTT. Translated: CASSQEDYNTGELFF.